Listed below are T cell receptor beta chains from one sample, sequenced in a study of blood T cell repertoires in COVID-19. Clones were read by immunoSEQ multiplex PCR, and TCRdb kept only the in-frame ones, dropping some. The sample contains 100,000 to 150,000 clones, less than 85% of which appear only once. Sequencing was performed on peripheral blood. These receptors were obtained from a woman older than 75 with acute or convalescent COVID-19. Each CDR3 is given with its conserved first and last residue. Each record gives: J gene, V gene, CDR3 protein.

j_call: TRBJ1-1; v_call: TRBV29-1; cdr3_aa: CSARQGENTEAFF
j_call: TRBJ1-1; v_call: TRBV21-1; cdr3_aa: CASSLRREENTEAFF
j_call: TRBJ2-1; v_call: TRBV7-9; cdr3_aa: CASSLALAGYNEQFF
j_call: TRBJ1-3; v_call: TRBV10-2; cdr3_aa: CASSEGDRAGNTIYF
j_call: TRBJ2-5; v_call: TRBV5-3; cdr3_aa: CARSRDRGRETQYF
j_call: TRBJ1-1; v_call: TRBV5-1; cdr3_aa: CASSIRQGDTEAFF
j_call: TRBJ1-4; v_call: TRBV29-1; cdr3_aa: CSVWQGGEKLFF
j_call: TRBJ1-2; v_call: TRBV5-4; cdr3_aa: CASSLAGGLGYTF
j_call: TRBJ1-1; v_call: TRBV5-4; cdr3_aa: CASSFSGTGVAFF
j_call: TRBJ2-7; v_call: TRBV6-2/TRBV6-3; cdr3_aa: CASSYSGTSVSYEQYF
j_call: TRBJ2-7; v_call: TRBV18; cdr3_aa: CASSPGHGYEQYF
j_call: TRBJ1-4; v_call: TRBV5-1; cdr3_aa: CASSLAQGPTNEKLFF
j_call: TRBJ2-1; v_call: TRBV19; cdr3_aa: CASSRRGGRAINEQFF